These T cell receptor beta chains were read from a single sample in a study of CD8+CD57+ T cells in acquired aplastic anemia. TCRdb ran MiXCR on the reads and lists one entry per CDR3 protein. This sample has 150,000 to 200,000 distinct CDR3 sequences, with roughly half found just once. Sample: sorted CD4+, CD8+, or CD8+CD57+ T cells (not recorded which) from PBMCs. The receptors originated from a human donor in good health. Both conserved end residues are part of each CDR3. A D gene is named only where the DNA matches it firmly. Size is omitted from some rows. Given values are once, few, many or a class for expanded clones.

j_call	v_call	clone_size	d_call	cdr3_nt	cdr3_aa
TRBJ2-7	TRBV2	NA	NA	TGTGCCAGCAAGGGGTACGCGATTCCCGAGCAGTACTTC	CASKGYAIPEQYF
TRBJ2-7	TRBV7-2	many	TRBD2	TGTGCCAGCAGCTTTGACGGGAGGGTTACCTACGAGCAGTACTTC	CASSFDGRVTYEQYF
TRBJ2-7	TRBV20-1	many	NA	TGCAGTGCTAATTTACAGGGTTATTACGAGCAGTACTTC	CSANLQGYYEQYF
TRBJ2-1	TRBV11-2	many	NA	TGTGCCAGCAGCTTACGCATGCCAGGTGAGCAGTTCTTC	CASSLRMPGEQFF
TRBJ2-5	TRBV9	many	TRBD2	TGTGCCAGCAGCGTAACTAGCGGGAGAGGGGAGACCCAGTACTTC	CASSVTSGRGETQYF
TRBJ2-1	TRBV7-9	many	TRBD2	TGTGCCAGCAGCCCCCGAACTAGCGGGAGATTAAATGAGCAGTTCTTC	CASSPRTSGRLNEQFF
TRBJ2-6	TRBV5-1	many	NA	TGCGCCAGCAGCTTGGGGCTAGCACCTTCTGGGGCCAACGTCCTGACTTTC	CASSLGLAPSGANVLTF
TRBJ2-3	TRBV5-1	NA	TRBD2	TGCGCCAGCAGCTTAACCCCTCCACTAGCGGGGCGGCGTTTGAGCACAGATACGCAGTATTTT	CASSLTPPLAGRRLSTDTQYF
TRBJ2-3	TRBV4-1	many	NA	TGCGCCAGCAGCCAAGACGCATATACGCAGTATTTT	CASSQDAYTQYF
TRBJ2-2	TRBV5-4	many	NA	TGTGCCAGCAGCGATAGTAGCGCGCCCACCGGGGAGCTGTTTTTT	CASSDSSAPTGELFF